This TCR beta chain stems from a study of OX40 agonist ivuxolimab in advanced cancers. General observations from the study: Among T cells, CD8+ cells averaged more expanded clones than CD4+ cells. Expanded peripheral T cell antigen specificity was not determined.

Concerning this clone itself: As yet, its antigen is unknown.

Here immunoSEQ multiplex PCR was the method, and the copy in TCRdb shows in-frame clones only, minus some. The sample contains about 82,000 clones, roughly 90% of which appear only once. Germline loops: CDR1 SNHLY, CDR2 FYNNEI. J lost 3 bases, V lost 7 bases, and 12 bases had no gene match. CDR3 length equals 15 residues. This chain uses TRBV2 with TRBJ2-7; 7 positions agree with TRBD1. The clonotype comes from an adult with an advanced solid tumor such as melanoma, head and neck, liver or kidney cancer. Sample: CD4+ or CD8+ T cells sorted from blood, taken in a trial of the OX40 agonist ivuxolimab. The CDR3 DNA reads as TGTGCCAGCACCGATGACAGGGAAGACGTCTACGAGCAGTACTTC. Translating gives CASTDDREDVYEQYF.